This TCR beta chain was captured in a study of cytomegalovirus exposure and HLA in healthy donors. Study-wide points: Most TCR beta V segments were productive about 87% or about 30% of the time in an earlier analysis.

The ends lost 1 base at V and 8 bases at J; junction bases unmatched: 8. This CDR3 is 14 amino acids long. This clone has only one observation. Its antigen is not identified. Primers for the PCR totalled 60 Vbeta and 13 Jbeta. Using immunoSEQ multiplex PCR, the repertoire was profiled, and TCRdb retains in-frame clones only, with some absent. The table has 90,000 to 150,000 clones, 77% seen once. The sequence derives from a man aged 35 to 55 in good health and CMV-seropositive. The rearrangement uses TRBV5-3 and TRBJ2-5; 7 bases map to TRBD1. TRBV5-3 is annotated as an ORF whose role is uncertain. Sequenced sample: PBMCs. This CDR3 is CARSLTRGRYTQYF. In nucleotides, the CDR3 is TGTGCCAGAAGCTTGACAAGGGGGCGATATACCCAGTACTTC.